This TCR beta chain was sequenced during a study of T cells in Graves' hyperthyroidism and ophthalmopathy. RNA transcripts gave rise to amplified TCR beta CDR3 regions. HTBI primers were employed in a first-round RT-PCR of the TCR CDR3. TCRdb processed the multiplex PCR reads anew with MiXCR; each CDR3 protein has one entry. The table records about 640,000 distinct CDR3 sequences, 45% of them present only once. The CDR3 totals 14 residues. Germline CDR1 LNHNV, CDR2 YYDKDF (reference sequence). Findings and caveats of the study: Researchers found most expanded thyroid clonotypes above 0.001 in blood as well.

Patients having uncontrolled infection, another autoimmune disease, pregnancy or lactation were not included. Used for diagnoses were clinical symptoms, serum thyroxine and TRAb, thyroid ultrasound and orbital computed tomography. There are many counts of this clonotype. Its antigen is unknown. Compared with germline, one end of the junction differs, possibly owing to a read error. V and J are TRBV15 and TRBJ2-5; D may be TRBD1 (5 bases). This sequence originates from an adult man with Graves' disease, either hyperthyroidism or ophthalmopathy (not recorded which). Sequences were obtained from peripheral blood or thyroid tissue (not recorded which). This chain's CDR3 is CAASRDVGAETQYF. Here the CDR3 DNA reads TGTGCCGCCAGCAGAGATGTAGGGGCCGAGACCCAGTACTTC.